This TCR beta chain appears in the sequencing data of a study of cytomegalovirus exposure and HLA in healthy donors. Study context: As an earlier analysis found, around 200 million T cells yielded about 120 million unique TCR beta sequences. Study-wide results and caveats: About 87% or about 30% of the time was how often most TCR beta V segments were productive, according to an earlier analysis. Information on immune exposure was restricted to one variable (CMV serostatus). For TCR beta chains, V- and J-gene trimming was later linked to a missense DCLRE1C variant.

Trimming pared 1 base from V and 5 bases from J, leaving 12 bases between. Per the germline V gene, CDR1 is MNHNS and CDR2 is SASEGT. The CDR3 has 15 amino acids. This PCR relied on a set of 60 Vbeta primers and 13 Jbeta primers. The data were produced by immunoSEQ multiplex PCR, yet TCRdb's version contains in-frame clones alone and is incomplete. The sample holds 220,000 or so clones, roughly 70% seen once. The count of this clone is one. Its antigen is not identified. Sequenced: PBMCs. The V call is TRBV6-1, the J call TRBJ2-1, with TRBD1 as a possible D gene (5 bases). The TCR comes from a woman in her twenties or thirties in good health and CMV-seronegative. CDR3 nucleotide sequence: TGTGCCAGCAGTGAAGACTGGGAAGGGGACAATGAGCAGTTCTTC. It yields the protein CASSEDWEGDNEQFF.